This T cell receptor beta chain came from a study of CD8 T cells in ankylosing spondylitis. Regarding the study as a whole: The clones that were linked to disease were reported to be significantly enriched in matched synovial fluid samples from ankylosing spondylitis patients. Relatively rare in peripheral blood, disease-linked clones were also CD8+. Ankylosing spondylitis blood seemed to carry a telltale TCR beta motif made of several highly homologous variants.

A few counts support this clonotype. Its antigen is as yet unknown. The CDR3 contains 13 residues. CDR1 and CDR2 (germline): SGHTS, YDEGEE. Between the trimmed V and J ends, which lost 0 bases and 4 bases, there was a span of 8 bases. Quantitative 5'-RACE with molecular barcodes produced the TCR beta libraries. TCRdb re-called the 5' RACE reads with MiXCR, one entry per CDR3 protein. The sample has approximately 300,000 distinct CDR3 sequences; less than 10% are singletons. The rearrangement links TRBV5-8 to TRBJ2-7, with D hard to call. The clonotype comes from a male donor with ankylosing spondylitis. The material sequenced was blood, either unsorted or a sorted T cell fraction (not recorded which). CDR3 in DNA: TGTGCCAGCAGCTTGGCTTACGGATACGAGCAGTACTTC. The encoded protein is CASSLAYGYEQYF.